The TCR beta chain under discussion was sequenced for a study of T cell repertoires in cytomegalovirus infection. On the study more broadly: It was recently identified HLA-C-restricted and well-studied HLA-B-restricted CMV epitopes that the study used. The public TCR beta signatures pointed to both CMV infection and matching HLA type. Overall study results and limits: Dominating the ex vivo response were HLA-C-restricted CMV-specific TCR beta clonotypes.

TCRdb passed the reads through MiXCR, listing each CDR3 protein once. Here the sample spans about half a million distinct CDR3 sequences, 25% to 35% being singletons. This CDR3 has 16 amino acids. CDR1 is MNHEY and CDR2 is SMNVEV in the germline V gene (reference sequence). Deletions cut 3 bases from V and 0 bases from J, with 12 bases between. As for this clonotype: The target antigen is unknown.

The sequencing used cultured PBMCs, collected from culture after CMV antigen stimulation. The TCR comes from a human donor in good health (CMV status not recorded). Some clones in this sample may be carry-over from other donors' samples. The V call is TRBV27, the J call TRBJ2-1, with a tentative D call TRBD2 (5 bases). Here the CDR3 reads CASSLEAVSSYNEQFF. As DNA, the CDR3 is TGTGCCAGCAGTTTGGAGGCCGTGTCCTCCTACAATGAGCAGTTCTTC.